This T cell receptor beta chain was recovered during a study of blood T cell repertoires in COVID-19. Study-wide background: Acute and convalescent COVID-19 specimens originated in the United States, Italy and Spain. Sources were T cells, B-cell-depleted T cells, or PBMCs; the material itself was cDNA or gDNA.

In the authors' methods: Reference gene primer amplification yielded estimated nucleated cell counts. Profiled with immunoSEQ multiplex PCR; TCRdb holds only in-frame clones, not every one. V and J calls and clone size are as listed in that table; D and trimming were resolved from the DNA. In the table there are about 220,000 clones, about 80% of which are singletons. V lost 6 bases and J 4 bases, leaving 11 bases between the germline ends. Per germline, CDR1 SNHLY and CDR2 FYNNEI. The length of the CDR3 is 13 residues. This sequence was found in a woman under 40 who had recovered from COVID-19. The sample consisted of peripheral blood. V and J are TRBV2 and TRBJ2-3, with D possibly TRBD1 on 6 matching bases. The CDR3 sequence is CASSFEGADTQYF. In DNA, the CDR3 is TGTGCCAGCAGCTTTGAGGGGGCAGATACGCAGTATTTT.